In this sample, the clone carrying this T cell receptor beta chain turned up a few times. The data stem from a study of CD8 T cells in ankylosing spondylitis. Germline CDR1 and CDR2: MNHEY and SVGAGI. The CDR3 loop spans 15 amino acids. V shed 2 bases and J shed 2 bases, with 12 bases lying between them. In TCRdb, the 5' RACE reads were re-called with MiXCR into one record per CDR3 protein. This sample has 350,000 or so distinct CDR3 sequences; around 10% occur once, and the top ten carry more than 7%. The chain carries TRBV6-5 and TRBJ1-1; D might be TRBD1 (5 bases). The TCR comes from a female donor with ankylosing spondylitis or in good health (not recorded which). Sequencing was done on a sample of blood, either unsorted or a sorted T cell fraction (not recorded which). Here the CDR3 DNA reads TGTGCCAGCAGTTACCGCCTCGGGACCAACACTGAAGCTTTCTTT. This encodes CASSYRLGTNTEAFF.